The present T cell receptor beta chain was sequenced within a study of blood T cell repertoires in COVID-19. The ends lost 5 bases at V and 6 bases at J; junction bases unmatched: 10. Germline CDR1 reads MNHEY; CDR2 reads SMNVEV (reference sequence). This CDR3 is 16 amino acids long. Some clones are missing from TCRdb's copy, which holds only in-frame ones; the method was immunoSEQ multiplex PCR. The sample lists roughly 87,000 clones, roughly 84% occurring once. Enrolled during active infection, Seattle patients were then followed longitudinally. This clone has a handful of counts. The sample was peripheral blood. The V gene is TRBV27, the J gene TRBJ2-1, with 10 bases matching TRBD2. This TCR came from an elderly woman with COVID-19, enrolled during active disease. The CDR3, as DNA: TGTGCCAGCAGTCCCCTCAGGGCTAGCGGGAGCAATGAGCAGTTCTTC. Residues: CASSPLRASGSNEQFF.